The 26 T cell receptor beta chains reported below all come from one sample, sequenced in a study of cytomegalovirus exposure and HLA in healthy donors. Primers for the PCR totalled 60 Vbeta and 13 Jbeta. Some clones are missing from TCRdb's copy, which holds only in-frame ones; the method was immunoSEQ multiplex PCR. This sample has around 150,000 clones, with roughly 80% found just once. The specimen was PBMCs. The receptors derive from a human donor in good health.

The chain is built from TRBV11-3 and TRBJ2-2; tentative D call: TRBD2 (6 bases). V was cut by 2 bases and J by 4 bases, with 11 bases left in between. The CDR3 sequence is 15 residues long. From germline, CDR1 is SGHNT and CDR2 YENEEA. CDR3 in amino acids: CASSLNGGSTGELFF. In DNA form, the CDR3 reads TGTGCCAGCAGCTTAAATGGGGGGAGCACCGGGGAGCTGTTTTTT.

This clone was detected once. The identical CDR3 is also encoded by other nucleotide sequences in the sample. The chain carries TRBV4-1 and TRBJ1-1, with D uncertain. Germline CDR1 reads MGHRA; CDR2 reads YSYEKL. The CDR3 length is 13 residues. V was shortened by 1 base and J by 4 bases, with 7 bases between the two germline ends. CDR3 loop: CASSQVEGTEAFF. The CDR3 DNA reads TGCGCCAGCAGCCAAGTAGAGGGCACTGAAGCTTTCTTT.

This chain uses TRBV7-9 with TRBJ2-5; D remains ambiguous. V lost 2 bases and J lost 7, with 8 bases in between. Germline V CDR1 and CDR2: SEHNR, FQNEAQ (reference sequence). CDR3 length: 12 amino acids. The chain's CDR3 is CASSLLAGTQYF. CDR3 nucleotides: TGTGCCAGCAGCTTATTGGCTGGGACCCAGTACTTC.

This clone showed up just a few times. The chain carries TRBV6-4 and TRBJ2-1, with D uncertain. The germline gives CDR1 MRHNA, CDR2 SNTAGT. Trimming cost V 2 bases and J 9 bases, with 11 bases left between them. The CDR3 consists of 13 residues. CDR3 in amino acids: CASSDGSNREQFF. DNA for the CDR3: TGTGCCAGCAGTGACGGTAGTAACCGTGAGCAGTTCTTC.

J is TRBJ1-4 and V is TRBV2, with a tentative D call TRBD1 (6 bases). Germline V gives CDR1 SNHLY, CDR2 FYNNEI. The CDR3 sequence is 14 residues long. Trimming took 6 bases from V and 4 from J, leaving 12 bases between them. The CDR3 protein is CASRGTSNNEKLFF. The CDR3 DNA is TGTGCCAGCAGGGGGACATCGAATAATGAAAAACTGTTTTTT.

The chain links TRBV7-9 to TRBJ1-1; D may be TRBD1 (5 bases). V was cut by 8 bases and J by 3 bases, with 19 bases left in between. The CDR3 has 15 residues. Germline assignment: CDR1 SEHNR and CDR2 FQNEAQ (reference sequence). CDR3 residues: CASRIRGGEDTEAFF. In DNA, the CDR3 is TGTGCCAGCCGGATCCGGGGAGGGGAGGACACTGAAGCTTTCTTT.

This chain uses TRBV11-3 with TRBJ1-5, with D maybe TRBD1 (5 bases). The CDR3 loop spans 13 amino acids. V was shortened by 2 bases and J by 6 bases, with 8 bases between the two germline ends. CDR1 and CDR2 (germline): SGHNT, YENEEA. The CDR3 reads CASSLQGGQPQHF. CDR3 nucleotide sequence: TGTGCCAGCAGCTTACAGGGAGGTCAGCCCCAGCATTTT.

This chain joins TRBV2 and TRBJ2-5; maybe TRBD2 (5 bases). V was clipped by 8 bases and J by 1 base, with 8 bases between them. Per germline, CDR1 SNHLY and CDR2 FYNNEI. CDR3 size: 12 residues. In nucleotides, the CDR3 is TGTGCCAGCCGGACTCCCCAAGAGACCCAGTACTTC. Residues: CASRTPQETQYF.

V and J are TRBV5-4 and TRBJ1-2; D is ambiguous. Germline CDR1 is SGHNT and CDR2 is YYREEE (reference sequence). CDR3 length equals 14 residues. Trimming cost V 2 bases and J 8 bases, with 16 bases left between them. The CDR3 loop is CASSFWQAQEGYTF. Here the CDR3 DNA reads TGTGCCAGCAGCTTTTGGCAGGCCCAGGAAGGCTACACCTTC.

V and J are TRBV11-2 and TRBJ1-2; 9 positions agree with TRBD1. Unmatched junction bases numbered 5, after V lost 1 base and J lost 8 bases. The germline gives CDR1 SGHAT, CDR2 FQNNGV. The length of the CDR3 is 14 residues. In DNA form, the CDR3 reads TGTGCCAGCAGCTTAGTACAGGGGGCGCGGGGCTACACCTTC. Protein product: CASSLVQGARGYTF.

V and J are TRBV29-1 and TRBJ2-3, with 7 bases aligning to TRBD1. Germline assignment: CDR1 SQVTM and CDR2 ANQGSEA. V lost 7 bases and J lost 0; bases outside the gene matches: 7. The CDR3 spans 14 residues. The CDR3 coding sequence is TGCAGCGCAGTAGGGGGCCTCAGCACAGATACGCAGTATTTT. Protein sequence: CSAVGGLSTDTQYF.

Here the CDR3 DNA reads TGTGCCACCAGCAGAGCGTTCTGGAGGGGGCTTATAGATAGCAATCAGCCCCAGCATTTT. Its translation: CATSRAFWRGLIDSNQPQHF. V and J are TRBV15 and TRBJ1-5; 7 bases are a match to TRBD1. Germline V CDR1 and CDR2: LNHNV, YYDKDF (reference sequence). The CDR3 runs 20 residues. The junction had 15 bases not matched to a gene; V was cut back by 1 base and J by 0 bases. Together with reference TRBV15 and TRBJ1-5, the CDR3 gives the full variable domain: DAMVIQNPRYQVTQFGKPVTLSCSQTLNHNVMYWYQQKSSQAPKLLFHYYDKDFNNEADTPDNFQSRRPNTSFCFLDIRSPGLGDTAMYLCATSRAFWRGLIDSNQPQHFGDGTRLSIL.

The chain links TRBV6-1 to TRBJ1-1, with 8 positions matching TRBD1. This CDR3 is built from 12 residues. The germline V gene has CDR1 MNHNS and CDR2 SASEGT. V trimming: 3 bases; J trimming: 8 bases; junction bases outside the gene matches: 2. The CDR3 loop is CASSDRTGEAFF. The CDR3 DNA follows: TGTGCCAGCAGTGATAGGACAGGGGAAGCTTTCTTT.

The chain joins TRBV27 to TRBJ2-3, with 12 bases lining up with TRBD2. The CDR3 consists of 16 residues. V lost 6 bases, J lost 2 bases, and 6 bases stayed unmatched. Germline V CDR1 and CDR2: MNHEY, SMNVEV (reference sequence). The CDR3 DNA reads as TGTGCCAGCAGCCGACTAGCGGGGGATTACACAGATACGCAGTATTTT. Its protein product is CASSRLAGDYTDTQYF.

Here the CDR3 reads CASSDDSGKETQYF. In DNA, the CDR3 is TGTGCCAGCAGCGACGATAGCGGTAAAGAGACCCAGTACTTC. The genes are TRBV7-2 and TRBJ2-5, with a possible D match to TRBD2 (6 bases). Germline V CDR1 and CDR2: SGHTA, FQGNSA. V was shortened by 5 bases and J by 3 bases, with 13 bases between the two germline ends. The CDR3 extends over 14 amino acids.

The chain has TRBV10-1 and TRBJ2-2; TRBD1 aligns across 7 bases. CDR3 length: 15 amino acids. Germline V CDR1 and CDR2: WNHNN, SYGVQD (reference sequence). J was trimmed by 4 bases and V by 5 bases; bases with no gene match: 7. The CDR3 here is CASSSKAGGTGELFF. CDR3 nucleotides: TGCGCCAGCAGTTCGAAGGCAGGGGGCACCGGGGAGCTGTTTTTT.

This chain links TRBV7-8 with TRBJ1-5, with 10 bases matching TRBD1. V trimming: 5 bases; J trimming: 2 bases; junction bases outside the gene matches: 9. The CDR3 loop spans 17 amino acids. Germline V lookup: CDR1 SGHVS, CDR2 FQNEAQ. CDR3: CASSPTAGTGGNQPQHF. CDR3 coding DNA: TGTGCCAGCAGCCCTACCGCCGGGACAGGGGGCAATCAGCCCCAGCATTTT.

The chain is built from TRBV6-1 and TRBJ2-4; D remains ambiguous. The germline V gene encodes CDR1 MNHNS and CDR2 SASEGT. V lost 3 bases and J 9 bases, leaving 15 bases between the germline ends. The CDR3 loop spans 14 amino acids. The CDR3 loop reads CASSEGRNQGIQYF. The CDR3 nucleotides read TGTGCCAGCAGTGAGGGCCGAAACCAAGGCATTCAGTACTTC.

This chain joins TRBV5-6 and TRBJ1-2; possible D gene TRBD1, 5 bases. Trimming removed 0 bases from V and 2 bases from J, with 5 bases in between. The germline gives CDR1 SGHDT, CDR2 YYEEEE. The CDR3 extends over 13 amino acids. The CDR3 nucleotides read TGTGCCAGCAGCTTGGCAGGGAACTATGGCTACACCTTC. It translates to CASSLAGNYGYTF.

This chain uses TRBV6-6 with TRBJ2-7, with 9 positions matching TRBD2. The V gene's germline CDR1 is MNHNY and CDR2 SVGAGI (reference sequence). Germline trimming cut 5 bases from V and 5 bases from J; bases unmatched to any gene: 10. The CDR3 consists of 15 residues. Written as DNA, the CDR3 is TGTGCCAGCAGTAGAAAAGCTAGCGGGGATAACGAGCAGTACTTC. As protein: CASSRKASGDNEQYF.

The J gene is TRBJ2-1, the V gene TRBV7-6, with a tentative D call TRBD2 (5 bases). Per germline, CDR1 SGHVS and CDR2 FNYEAQ. V gave up 1 base and J gave up 3 bases, with 10 bases separating them. The CDR3 consists of 15 residues. CDR3 protein: CASSLGWTHYNEQFF. DNA of the CDR3: TGTGCCAGCAGCTTAGGCTGGACTCACTACAATGAGCAGTTCTTC.

The sample holds one count of this clone. The chain has TRBV15 and TRBJ1-1; D not resolved. Germline CDR1 LNHNV, CDR2 YYDKDF (reference sequence). The CDR3 totals 15 residues. Trimming took 1 base from V and 1 from J, leaving 10 bases between them. The DNA for the CDR3 is TGTGCCACCAGCAGAGCAGGAGGGAAGAACACTGAAGCTTTCTTT. This codes for CATSRAGGKNTEAFF. The full variable domain, in which reference TRBV15 and TRBJ1-1 provide the parts outside the CDR3, is DAMVIQNPRYQVTQFGKPVTLSCSQTLNHNVMYWYQQKSSQAPKLLFHYYDKDFNNEADTPDNFQSRRPNTSFCFLDIRSPGLGDTAMYLCATSRAGGKNTEAFFGQGTRLTVV.

This clone was seen once. A read error may produce the germline difference seen at one junction end. The rearrangement links TRBV12-5 to TRBJ2-7; 7 bases map to TRBD1. Germline V lookup: CDR1 LGHNT, CDR2 FRNRAP. The CDR3 totals 13 residues. CDR3 nucleotide sequence: TGTGCTAGTGGTTTAACGACAGGGTACGGGCAGTACTTC. Its translation is CASGLTTGYGQYF.

The chain combines TRBV6-1 with TRBJ2-7; the match to TRBD1 covers 8 bases. Germline loops: CDR1 MNHNS, CDR2 SASEGT. Germline trimming cut 1 base from V and 0 bases from J; bases unmatched to any gene: 11. This CDR3 spans 18 amino acids. The CDR3 DNA is TGTGCCAGCAGTGAAGAGCGGACAGGGTCCTTTCTCTCCTACGAGCAGTACTTC. It translates to CASSEERTGSFLSYEQYF.

The rearrangement joins TRBV6-6 to TRBJ2-2, with 10 bases identical to TRBD1. Germline V gene lookup returns CDR1 MNHNY and CDR2 SVGAGI (reference sequence). After removal of 2 bases from V and 5 bases from J, the junction contained 2 bases not matched to a gene. The CDR3 has 15 amino acids. The CDR3 DNA sequence: TGTGCCAGCAGTTACCCGGGACAGGGGACCGGGGAGCTGTTTTTT. Encoded protein: CASSYPGQGTGELFF.

The rearrangement links TRBV11-2 to TRBJ1-2, with D perhaps matching TRBD1 (5 bases). This CDR3 has 15 residues. Between the trimmed V and J ends, which lost 0 bases and 2 bases, there was a span of 10 bases. In germline, CDR1 is SGHAT, CDR2 FQNNGV. The CDR3 coding sequence is TGTGCCAGCAGCTTAGAGCTTGGGGCCAACTATGGCTACACCTTC. Translated, it gives CASSLELGANYGYTF.